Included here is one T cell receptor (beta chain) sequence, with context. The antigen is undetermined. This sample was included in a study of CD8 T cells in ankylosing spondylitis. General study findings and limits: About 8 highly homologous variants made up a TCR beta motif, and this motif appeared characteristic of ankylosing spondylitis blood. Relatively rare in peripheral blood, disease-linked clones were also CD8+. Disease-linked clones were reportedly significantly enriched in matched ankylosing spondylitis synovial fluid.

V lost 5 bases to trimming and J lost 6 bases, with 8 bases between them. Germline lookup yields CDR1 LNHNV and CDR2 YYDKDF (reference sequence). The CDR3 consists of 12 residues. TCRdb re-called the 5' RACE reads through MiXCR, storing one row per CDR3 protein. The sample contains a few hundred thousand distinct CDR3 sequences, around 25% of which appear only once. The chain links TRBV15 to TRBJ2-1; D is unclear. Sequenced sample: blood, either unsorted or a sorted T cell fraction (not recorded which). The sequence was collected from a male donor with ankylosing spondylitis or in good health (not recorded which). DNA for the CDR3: TGTGCCACCAGCGTGGGTCCCAATGAGCAGTTCTTC. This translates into CATSVGPNEQFF.